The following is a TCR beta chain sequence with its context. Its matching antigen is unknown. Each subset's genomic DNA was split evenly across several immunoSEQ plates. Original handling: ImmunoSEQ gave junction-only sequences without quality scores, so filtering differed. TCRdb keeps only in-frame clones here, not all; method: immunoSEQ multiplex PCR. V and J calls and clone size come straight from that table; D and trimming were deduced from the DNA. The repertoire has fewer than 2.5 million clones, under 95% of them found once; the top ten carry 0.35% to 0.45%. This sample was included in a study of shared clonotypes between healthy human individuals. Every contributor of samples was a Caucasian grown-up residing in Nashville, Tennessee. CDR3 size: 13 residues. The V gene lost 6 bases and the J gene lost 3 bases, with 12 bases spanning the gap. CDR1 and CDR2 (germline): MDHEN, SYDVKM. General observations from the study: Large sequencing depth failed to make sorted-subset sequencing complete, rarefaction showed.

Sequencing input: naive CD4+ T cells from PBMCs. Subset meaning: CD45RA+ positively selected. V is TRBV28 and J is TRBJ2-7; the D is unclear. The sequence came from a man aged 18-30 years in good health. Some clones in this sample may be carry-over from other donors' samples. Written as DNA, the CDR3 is TGTGCCAGCAGGGCGACAAACCTCTACGAGCAGTACTTC. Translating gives CASRATNLYEQYF.